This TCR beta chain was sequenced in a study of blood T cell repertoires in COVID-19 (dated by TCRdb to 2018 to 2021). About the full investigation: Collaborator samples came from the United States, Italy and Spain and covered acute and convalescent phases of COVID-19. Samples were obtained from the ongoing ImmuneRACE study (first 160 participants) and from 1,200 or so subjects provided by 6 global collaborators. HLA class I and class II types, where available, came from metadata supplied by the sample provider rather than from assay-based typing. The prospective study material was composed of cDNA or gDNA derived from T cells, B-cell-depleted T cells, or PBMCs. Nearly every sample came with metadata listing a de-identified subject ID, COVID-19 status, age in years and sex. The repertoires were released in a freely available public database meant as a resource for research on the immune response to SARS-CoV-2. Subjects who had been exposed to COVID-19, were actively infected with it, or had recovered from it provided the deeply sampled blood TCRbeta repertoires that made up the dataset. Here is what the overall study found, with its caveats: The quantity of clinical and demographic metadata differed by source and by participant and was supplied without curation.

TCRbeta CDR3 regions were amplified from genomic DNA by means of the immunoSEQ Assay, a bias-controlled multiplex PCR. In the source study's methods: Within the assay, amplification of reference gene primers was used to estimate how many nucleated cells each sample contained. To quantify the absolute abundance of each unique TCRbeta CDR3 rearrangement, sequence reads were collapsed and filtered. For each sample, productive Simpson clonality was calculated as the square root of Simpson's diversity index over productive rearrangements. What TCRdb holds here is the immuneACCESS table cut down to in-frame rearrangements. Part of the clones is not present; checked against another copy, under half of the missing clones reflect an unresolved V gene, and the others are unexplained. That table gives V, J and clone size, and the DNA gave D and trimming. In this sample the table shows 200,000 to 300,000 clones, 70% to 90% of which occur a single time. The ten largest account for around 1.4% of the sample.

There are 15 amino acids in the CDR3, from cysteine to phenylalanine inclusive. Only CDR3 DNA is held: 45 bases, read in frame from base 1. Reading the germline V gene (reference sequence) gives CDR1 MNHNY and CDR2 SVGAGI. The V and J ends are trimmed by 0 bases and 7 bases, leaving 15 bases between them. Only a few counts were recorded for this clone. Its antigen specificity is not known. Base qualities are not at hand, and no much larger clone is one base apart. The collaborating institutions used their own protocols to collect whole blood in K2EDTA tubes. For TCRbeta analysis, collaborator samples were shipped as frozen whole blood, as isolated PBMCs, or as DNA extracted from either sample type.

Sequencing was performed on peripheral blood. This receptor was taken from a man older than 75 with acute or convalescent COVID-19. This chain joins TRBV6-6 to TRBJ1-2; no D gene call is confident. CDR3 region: CASSYSTADVGGYTF. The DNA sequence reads TGTGCCAGCAGTTACTCTACAGCCGATGTTGGTGGCTACACCTTC.